The 31 T cell receptor beta chains reported below all come from one sample, sequenced in a study of blood T cell repertoires in COVID-19 (dated by TCRdb to about 2020). The protocol used for the library was the immunoSEQ multiplex PCR assay. The table comes from immuneACCESS by way of TCRdb, which keeps in-frame sequences with V and J called. Part of the clones is missing from these tables; in studies checked, under half for an unresolved V gene and the rest for unknown reasons. Recorded for this sample are around 370,000 clones; about nine tenths of them occurred a single time. The top ten clonotypes cover just under 7.5% of the sample. The sample was peripheral blood. These receptors originate from a woman in her seventies with COVID-19, enrolled during active disease.

This chain links TRBV7-2 with TRBJ2-3, with 7 nucleotides matching TRBD1. Germline trimming cut 3 bases from V and 4 bases from J; bases unmatched to any gene: 4. Germline assignment: CDR1 SGHTA and CDR2 FQGNSA. This CDR3 has 14 residues. The CDR3 here is CASSFRQGPDTQYF. CDR3 in DNA: TGTGCCAGCAGCTTCAGACAGGGCCCAGATACGCAGTATTTT.

This CDR3 is CASSLDGQQYNEQFF. CDR3 in DNA: TGTGCCAGCAGCTTGGACGGACAGCAGTACAATGAGCAGTTCTTC. The chain combines TRBV5-8 with TRBJ2-1; D possibly corresponds to TRBD1 (6 bases). CDR1 SGHTS and CDR2 YDEGEE come from the germline V gene. V was trimmed by 0 bases and J by 4 bases, leaving 11 bases between them. This CDR3 is built from 15 residues.

The V and J genes are TRBV5-1 and TRBJ2-3; 7 positions agree with TRBD1. Germline trimming cut 4 bases from V and 0 bases from J; bases unmatched to any gene: 2. Germline V CDR1 and CDR2: SGHRS, YFSETQ. The CDR3 runs to 14 residues. The CDR3 DNA is TGCGCCAGCAGCCCGGACAGGAGCACAGATACGCAGTATTTT. This gives the protein CASSPDRSTDTQYF.

Comments on this clone: This sample includes further DNA sequences coding for the same CDR3. The chain links TRBV28 to TRBJ1-5; maybe TRBD1 (5 bases). The V end was cut by 6 bases, the J end by 0 bases, with 9 bases between. The CDR3 is 14 residues long. In germline, CDR1 is MDHEN, CDR2 SYDVKM. The CDR3 DNA sequence: TGTGCCAGCAGCGGGGGGGGTAGCAATCAGCCCCAGCATTTT. Its protein product is CASSGGGSNQPQHF.

The chain is built from TRBV19 and TRBJ1-2; the D is unclear. The CDR3 is 12 residues long. V lost 4 bases to trimming and J lost 4 bases, with 7 bases between them. CDR1 is LNHDA, CDR2 SQIVND, per germline (reference sequence). The CDR3 spells CASSNQVYGYTF. The CDR3 nucleotides read TGTGCCAGTAGTAACCAGGTCTATGGCTACACCTTC.

The chain recombines TRBV28 with TRBJ1-4, with 12 bases that match TRBD1. Germline V gene sequence: CDR1 MDHEN, CDR2 SYDVKM. V dropped 5 bases and J dropped 7; count of bases not matched to a gene: 14. The CDR3 is 18 amino acids. CDR3 nucleotide sequence: TGTGCCAGCAGTCACCGGGACAGGGGGCGAATTTCTAGTGAAAAACTGTTTTTT. It codes for CASSHRDRGRISSEKLFF.

This clone came up once. This chain joins TRBV2 and TRBJ2-7; D unclear. The CDR3 consists of 13 residues. Trimming shortened V by 7 bases and J by 5 bases, and 15 bases separated the two germline ends. The germline V gene has CDR1 SNHLY and CDR2 FYNNEI. The CDR3 coding sequence is TGTGCCAGCAAGTTTAGTACCCTTAACGAGCAGTACTTC. Protein: CASKFSTLNEQYF.

The chain combines TRBV7-9 with TRBJ2-3; D unclear. Germline V gene sequence: CDR1 SEHNR, CDR2 FQNEAQ (reference sequence). The germline V and J ends were trimmed by 8 bases and 6 bases, with 6 bases remaining between them. This CDR3 is 10 amino acids long. The chain's CDR3 is CASSTDTQYF. The CDR3 coding sequence is TGTGCCAGCTCTACCGATACGCAGTATTTT. The complete variable domain, with remaining parts taken from reference TRBV7-9 and TRBJ2-3, reads DTGVSQNPRHKITKRGQNVTFRCDPISEHNRLYWYRQTLGQGPEFLTYFQNEAQLEKSRLLSDRFSAERPKGSFSTLEIQRTEQGDSAMYLCASSTDTQYFGPGTRLTVL.

This sequence joins TRBV28 and TRBJ2-7, with 7 bases aligning to TRBD1. Germline CDR1 reads MDHEN; CDR2 reads SYDVKM. V gave up 6 bases and J gave up 6 bases; unmatched junction bases: 11. The length of the CDR3 is 14 residues. CDR3: CASSSLRGLREQYF. The DNA of the CDR3 is TGTGCCAGCAGCTCCCTGAGGGGGCTCCGCGAGCAGTACTTC.

V and J are TRBV5-1 and TRBJ1-2; D uncertain. Germline CDR1 and CDR2: SGHRS and YFSETQ. The CDR3 is 15 residues long. V lost 0 bases and J 0 bases, leaving 9 bases between the germline ends. CDR3 sequence reads: CASSLAPEANYGYTF. For the CDR3, the DNA is TGCGCCAGCAGCTTGGCGCCAGAAGCTAACTATGGCTACACCTTC.

The chain carries TRBV11-3 and TRBJ1-1; D not certain. The CDR3 is 13 residues long. The germline V gene has CDR1 SGHNT and CDR2 YENEEA. V lost 2 bases and J 8 bases, leaving 12 bases between the germline ends. CDR3 region: CASSLSFGREAFF. The CDR3 DNA reads as TGTGCCAGCAGCTTAAGTTTTGGGAGAGAAGCTTTCTTT.

This chain links TRBV7-9 with TRBJ1-5, with a tentative D call TRBD1 (6 bases). This CDR3 spans 15 amino acids. The germline V gene encodes CDR1 SEHNR and CDR2 FQNEAQ (reference sequence). The V end lost 5 bases, the J end lost 8 bases, and 19 bases lay between the germline ends. The CDR3 spells CASSVDRPPREPQHF. The CDR3 nucleotides read TGTGCCAGCAGCGTTGACAGGCCTCCCAGGGAGCCCCAGCATTTT. The variable domain in full, with the rest retrieved from reference TRBV7-9 and TRBJ1-5, is DTGVSQNPRHKITKRGQNVTFRCDPISEHNRLYWYRQTLGQGPEFLTYFQNEAQLEKSRLLSDRFSAERPKGSFSTLEIQRTEQGDSAMYLCASSVDRPPREPQHFGDGTRLSIL.

This clone was detected once. The chain is built from TRBV4-3 and TRBJ2-5; 7 bases map to TRBD1. CDR3 length: 14 residues. Germline V lookup: CDR1 LGHNA, CDR2 YSLEER. Losses at the gene ends were 4 bases for V and 5 bases for J; bases not matched to a gene: 7. The CDR3 is CASSPWTGRETQYF. The CDR3 nucleotides read TGCGCCAGCAGCCCTTGGACAGGAAGGGAGACCCAGTACTTC.

The rearrangement links TRBV5-1 to TRBJ1-2; 9 bases fit TRBD1. The junction had 7 bases not matched to a gene; V was cut back by 0 bases and J by 1 base. CDR1 is SGHRS, CDR2 YFSETQ, per germline. The CDR3 is 17 residues long. The CDR3 loop is CASSLVPTGGSNYGYTF. The CDR3 DNA follows: TGCGCCAGCAGCTTGGTCCCCACAGGGGGCAGTAACTATGGCTACACCTTC.

This chain uses TRBV7-2 with TRBJ1-6; D possibly corresponds to TRBD1 (6 bases). Trimming shortened V by 4 bases and J by 0 bases, and 7 bases separated the two germline ends. CDR1 is SGHTA, CDR2 FQGNSA, per germline. The CDR3 totals 15 residues. The CDR3 nucleotides are TGTGCCAGCAGCTACAGGGCCTCCTATAATTCACCCCTCCACTTT. As protein: CASSYRASYNSPLHF.

V and J are TRBV18 and TRBJ1-1; 8 bases align to TRBD1. The trim removed 4 bases at V and 3 bases at J, leaving 1 base unmatched. The length of the CDR3 is 13 residues. Germline assignment: CDR1 KGHSH and CDR2 LQKENI. CDR3 sequence: CASSLDRDTEAFF. The CDR3 DNA reads TGTGCCAGCTCACTGGACAGGGACACTGAAGCTTTCTTT.

The rearrangement uses TRBV13 and TRBJ1-1; possible D gene TRBD1, 6 bases. This CDR3 has 14 amino acids. Trimming stripped 5 bases from V and 0 bases from J, with 10 bases between. Germline CDR1 reads PRHDT; CDR2 reads FYEKMQ (reference sequence). CDR3 nucleotide sequence: TGTGCCAGCAGCGTACAGGGCTTGAACACTGAAGCTTTCTTT. Translating gives CASSVQGLNTEAFF.

In this sample, this clone turned up many times. The chain combines TRBV2 with TRBJ1-1, with D perhaps TRBD1 (5 bases). Germline CDR1 reads SNHLY; CDR2 reads FYNNEI. CDR3 length equals 14 residues. V lost 9 bases to trimming and J lost 1 base, with 15 bases between them. The CDR3 reads CASWRPGWNTEAFF. The CDR3 DNA reads TGTGCCAGTTGGCGGCCAGGGTGGAACACTGAAGCTTTCTTT.

V gene TRBV5-1 combines with J gene TRBJ1-2; D may be TRBD1 (5 bases). Germline CDR1 reads SGHRS; CDR2 reads YFSETQ. The CDR3 is 14 amino acids. V dropped 4 bases and J dropped 3 bases, with 13 bases sitting between them. The CDR3 DNA reads TGCGCCAGCAGCAATACAGGTGGGGACTATGGCTACACCTTC. This sequence encodes CASSNTGGDYGYTF. Full variable domain (remainder filled in from reference TRBV5-1 and TRBJ1-2): KAGVTQTPRYLIKTRGQQVTLSCSPISGHRSVSWYQQTPGQGLQFLFEYFSETQRNKGNFPGRFSGRQFSNSRSEMNVSTLELGDSALYLCASSNTGGDYGYTFGSGTRLTVV.

V gene TRBV19 combines with J gene TRBJ1-1, with a weak D call TRBD1 (6 bases). The CDR3 is made up of 14 amino acids. Trimming left V 6 bases short and J 5 bases short, with 16 bases between. Germline-derived CDR1 and CDR2 are LNHDA and SQIVND (reference sequence). The CDR3, as DNA: TGTGCCAGTAGGGAACCAGGGGCGCGGACTGAAGCTTTCTTT. Protein sequence: CASREPGARTEAFF.

The V call is TRBV7-9, the J call TRBJ1-1; 7 bases align to TRBD1. The CDR3 runs 17 residues. V lost 2 bases to trimming and J lost 2 bases; unmatched junction nucleotides: 11. The V gene's germline CDR1 is SEHNR and CDR2 FQNEAQ (reference sequence). The CDR3 DNA is TGTGCCAGCAGCTTATTACTTACAGGGGTCTCAAACACTGAAGCTTTCTTT. Translation gives CASSLLLTGVSNTEAFF.

The CDR3, as DNA: TGTGCCAGCAGCTTCGGGGGGCGACAAGAGACCCAGTACTTC. Protein sequence: CASSFGGRQETQYF. The chain combines TRBV5-4 with TRBJ2-5; a possible D gene is TRBD2 (7 bases). The germline V gene encodes CDR1 SGHNT and CDR2 YYREEE (reference sequence). The CDR3 sequence is 14 residues long. Deletions cut 2 bases from V and 2 bases from J, with 10 bases between.

In nucleotides, the CDR3 is TGTGCCAGCAGCCTTGAGGGACTTCAAGAGACCCAGTACTTC. This sequence encodes CASSLEGLQETQYF. The rearrangement uses TRBV7-9 and TRBJ2-5; a possible D gene is TRBD2 (6 bases). Trimming stripped 5 bases from V and 2 bases from J, with 12 bases between. Per germline, CDR1 SEHNR and CDR2 FQNEAQ (reference sequence). The length of the CDR3 is 14 residues.

The genes are TRBV11-2 and TRBJ1-1; D gene uncertain. The germline V gene has CDR1 SGHAT and CDR2 FQNNGV. Trimming removed 9 bases at V and 0 bases at J, with 8 bases between. There are 12 residues in the CDR3. The CDR3 DNA follows: TGTGCCAGTATGAGAATGAACACTGAAGCTTTCTTT. Translated: CASMRMNTEAFF.

The gene calls are TRBV11-2 and TRBJ1-2; maybe TRBD1 (5 bases). Germline-derived CDR1 and CDR2 are SGHAT and FQNNGV. V was clipped by 1 base and J by 4 bases, with 7 bases between them. The CDR3 sequence is 13 residues long. The CDR3 region is CASSLGQFYGYTF. The CDR3 DNA reads TGTGCCAGCAGCTTAGGACAGTTCTATGGCTACACCTTC.

This clone was seen only once. V and J are TRBV4-3 and TRBJ1-2; TRBD1 matches at 9 bases. The CDR3 totals 13 residues. Germline V gives CDR1 LGHNA, CDR2 YSLEER. Trimming at V came to 1 base and at J to 8 bases, leaving 2 bases not matched to a gene. The DNA of the CDR3 is TGCGCCAGCAGCCAAGGACAGGGGGGCGGCTACACCTTC. It codes for CASSQGQGGGYTF.

The chain joins TRBV27 to TRBJ2-7; the D gene is possibly TRBD1 (6 bases). Per the germline V gene, CDR1 is MNHEY and CDR2 is SMNVEV (reference sequence). V was trimmed by 4 bases and J by 5 bases, leaving 15 bases between them. The CDR3 consists of 14 residues. The DNA for the CDR3 is TGTGCCAGCAGTTCAAACAGGGAAGTCCACGAGCAGTACTTC. Residues: CASSSNREVHEQYF.

This clone was found once. The J gene is TRBJ2-4, the V gene TRBV30; 9 bases are a match to TRBD1. Trimming at V came to 3 bases and at J to 7 bases, leaving 4 bases not matched to a gene. From germline, CDR1 is GTSNPN and CDR2 SVGIG (reference sequence). This CDR3 comprises 13 residues. The CDR3 is CAWSDGTGNIQYF. DNA of the CDR3: TGTGCCTGGAGCGACGGGACAGGGAACATTCAGTACTTC. Based on the CDR3 plus reference TRBV30 and TRBJ2-4, the full variable domain is SQTIHQWPATLVQPVGSPLSLECTVEGTSNPNLYWYRQAAGRGLQLLFYSVGIGQISSEVPQNLSASRPQDRQFILSSKKLLLSDSGFYLCAWSDGTGNIQYFGAGTRLSVL.

DNA for the CDR3: TGTGCCAGCAGTATAGGACAGGTGCGATCACCCCTCCACTTT. Encoded protein: CASSIGQVRSPLHF. This rearrangement joins TRBV2 to TRBJ1-6, with 7 nucleotides matching TRBD1. CDR1 is SNHLY and CDR2 is FYNNEI in the germline V gene. V lost 5 bases and J lost 10; bases outside the gene matches: 8. This CDR3 contains 14 residues.

V usage is TRBV23-1 and J usage is TRBJ2-3, with a tentative D call TRBD2 (6 bases). TRBV23-1 is an open reading frame whose function is uncertain. The CDR3 consists of 12 residues. V lost 8 bases and J lost 5, with 11 bases in between. The CDR3 bases are TGCGCCAGCCCGGGGGACGGAGATACGCAGTATTTT. It translates to CASPGDGDTQYF.

The chain uses TRBV28 and TRBJ1-2; tentatively, D is TRBD1 (5 bases). This CDR3 is 14 amino acids long. Trimming pared 2 bases from V and 7 bases from J, leaving 14 bases between. From germline, CDR1 is MDHEN and CDR2 SYDVKM. The CDR3 region is CASSLNWGTGGYTF. The CDR3 bases are TGTGCCAGCAGTTTAAACTGGGGTACAGGTGGCTACACCTTC.